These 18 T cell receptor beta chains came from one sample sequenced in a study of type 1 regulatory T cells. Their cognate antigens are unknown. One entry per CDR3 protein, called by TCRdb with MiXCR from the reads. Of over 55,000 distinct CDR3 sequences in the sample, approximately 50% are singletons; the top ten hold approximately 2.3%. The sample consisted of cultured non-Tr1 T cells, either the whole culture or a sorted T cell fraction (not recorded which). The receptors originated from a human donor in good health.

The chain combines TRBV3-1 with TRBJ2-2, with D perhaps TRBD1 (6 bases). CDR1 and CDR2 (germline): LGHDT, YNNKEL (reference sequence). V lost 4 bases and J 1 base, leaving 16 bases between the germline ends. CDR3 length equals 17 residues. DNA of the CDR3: TGTGCCAGCAGCCCTCGGACAGCCTTAAGGAACACCGGGGAGCTGTTTTTT. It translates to CASSPRTALRNTGELFF.

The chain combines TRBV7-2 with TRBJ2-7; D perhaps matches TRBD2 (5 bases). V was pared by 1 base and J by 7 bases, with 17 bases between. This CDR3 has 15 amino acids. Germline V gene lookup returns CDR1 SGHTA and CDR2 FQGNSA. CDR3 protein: CASSLEHGRTGEQYF. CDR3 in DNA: TGTGCCAGCAGCTTAGAGCATGGGCGGACGGGGGAGCAGTACTTC.

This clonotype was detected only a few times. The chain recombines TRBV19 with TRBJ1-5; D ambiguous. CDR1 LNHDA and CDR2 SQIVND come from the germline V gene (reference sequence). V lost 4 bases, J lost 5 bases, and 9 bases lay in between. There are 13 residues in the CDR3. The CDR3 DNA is TGTGCCAGTAGTAGTTTGGCCCATCAGCCCCAGCATTTT. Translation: CASSSLAHQPQHF.

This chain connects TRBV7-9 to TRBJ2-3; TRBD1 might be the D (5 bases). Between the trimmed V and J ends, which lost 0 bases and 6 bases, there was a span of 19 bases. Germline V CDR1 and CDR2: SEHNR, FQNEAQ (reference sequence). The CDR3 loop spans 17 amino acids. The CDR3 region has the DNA TGTGCCAGCAGCTTAGCCCAGAGGCAGGGTGCTACGGATACGCAGTATTTT. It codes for CASSLAQRQGATDTQYF.

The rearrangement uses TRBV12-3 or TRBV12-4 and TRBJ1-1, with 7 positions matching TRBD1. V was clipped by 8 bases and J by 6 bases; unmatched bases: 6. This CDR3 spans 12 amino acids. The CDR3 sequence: CASRYDRAEAFF. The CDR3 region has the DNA TGTGCCAGCCGCTACGACAGGGCTGAAGCTTTCTTT.

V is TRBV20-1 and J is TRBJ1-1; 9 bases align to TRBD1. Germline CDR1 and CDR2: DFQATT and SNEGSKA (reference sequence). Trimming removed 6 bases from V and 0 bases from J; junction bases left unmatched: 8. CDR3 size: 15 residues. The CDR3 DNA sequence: TGCAGTGCCAGGGGACAGGGAGGAATGAACACTGAAGCTTTCTTT. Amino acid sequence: CSARGQGGMNTEAFF.

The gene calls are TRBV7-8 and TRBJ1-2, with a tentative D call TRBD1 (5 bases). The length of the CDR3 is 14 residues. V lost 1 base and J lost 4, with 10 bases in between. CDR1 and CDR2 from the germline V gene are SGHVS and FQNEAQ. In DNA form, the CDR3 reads TGTGCCAGCAGCTTAGAGGCAGGGATCTATGGCTACACCTTC. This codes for CASSLEAGIYGYTF.

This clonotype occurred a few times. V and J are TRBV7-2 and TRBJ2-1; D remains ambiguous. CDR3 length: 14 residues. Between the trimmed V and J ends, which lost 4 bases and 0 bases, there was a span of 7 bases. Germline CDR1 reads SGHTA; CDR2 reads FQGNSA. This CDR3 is CASSYPPSYNEQFF. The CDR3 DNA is TGTGCCAGCAGCTATCCCCCCTCCTACAATGAGCAGTTCTTC. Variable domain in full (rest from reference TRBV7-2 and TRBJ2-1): GAGVSQSPSNKVTEKGKDVELRCDPISGHTALYWYRQSLGQGLEFLIYFQGNSAPDKSGLPSDRFSAERTGGSVSTLTIQRTQQEDSAVYLCASSYPPSYNEQFFGPGTRLTVL.

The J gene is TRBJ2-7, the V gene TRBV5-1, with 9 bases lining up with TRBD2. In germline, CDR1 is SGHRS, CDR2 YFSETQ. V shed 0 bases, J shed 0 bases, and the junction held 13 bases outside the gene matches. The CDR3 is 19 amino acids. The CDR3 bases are TGCGCCAGCAGCTTGGCGGCTAGCGGGGTACCCTCCTTCTCCTACGAGCAGTACTTC. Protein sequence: CASSLAASGVPSFSYEQYF. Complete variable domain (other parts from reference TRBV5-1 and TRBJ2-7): KAGVTQTPRYLIKTRGQQVTLSCSPISGHRSVSWYQQTPGQGLQFLFEYFSETQRNKGNFPGRFSGRQFSNSRSEMNVSTLELGDSALYLCASSLAASGVPSFSYEQYFGPGTRLTVT.

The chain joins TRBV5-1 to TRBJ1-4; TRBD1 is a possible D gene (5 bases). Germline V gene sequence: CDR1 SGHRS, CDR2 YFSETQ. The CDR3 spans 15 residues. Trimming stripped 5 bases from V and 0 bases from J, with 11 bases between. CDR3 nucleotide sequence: TGCGCCAGCAGTGCCTTGGGGGCAACTAATGAAAAACTGTTTTTT. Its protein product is CASSALGATNEKLFF.

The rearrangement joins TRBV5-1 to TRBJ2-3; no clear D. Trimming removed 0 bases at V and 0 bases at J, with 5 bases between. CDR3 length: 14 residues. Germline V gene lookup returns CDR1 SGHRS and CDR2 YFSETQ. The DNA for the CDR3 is TGCGCCAGCAGCTTGGACTTGAGCACAGATACGCAGTATTTT. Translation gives CASSLDLSTDTQYF.

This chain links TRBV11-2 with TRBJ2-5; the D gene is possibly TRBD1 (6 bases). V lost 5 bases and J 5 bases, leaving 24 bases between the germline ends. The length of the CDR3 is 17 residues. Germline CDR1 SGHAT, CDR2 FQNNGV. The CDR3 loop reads CASSPMLRDTSFETQYF. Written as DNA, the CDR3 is TGTGCCAGCAGCCCTATGCTCCGGGACACCAGTTTCGAGACCCAGTACTTC.

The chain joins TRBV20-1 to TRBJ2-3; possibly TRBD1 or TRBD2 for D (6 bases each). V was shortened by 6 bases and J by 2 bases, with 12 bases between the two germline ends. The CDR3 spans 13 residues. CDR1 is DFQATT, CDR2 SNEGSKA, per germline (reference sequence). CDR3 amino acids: CSAEGEYTDTQYF. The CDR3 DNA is TGCAGTGCGGAGGGGGAGTACACAGATACGCAGTATTTT.

The CDR3 coding sequence is TGCAGTGTTCGGCCGGGACAGGGTAATGGCTACACCTTC. It translates to CSVRPGQGNGYTF. The rearrangement joins TRBV20-1 to TRBJ1-2; 9 bases map to TRBD1. CDR3 size: 13 residues. The germline CDR1 and CDR2 sequences are DFQATT and SNEGSKA (reference sequence). With V trimmed by 7 bases and J by 6 bases, 9 bases remained unmatched.

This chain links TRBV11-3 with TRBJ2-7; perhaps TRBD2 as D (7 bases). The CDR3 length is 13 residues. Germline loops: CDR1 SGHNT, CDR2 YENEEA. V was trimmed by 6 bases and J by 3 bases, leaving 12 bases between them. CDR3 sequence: CASRGRGDYEQYF. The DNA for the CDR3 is TGTGCCAGCAGGGGGAGGGGGGACTACGAGCAGTACTTC.

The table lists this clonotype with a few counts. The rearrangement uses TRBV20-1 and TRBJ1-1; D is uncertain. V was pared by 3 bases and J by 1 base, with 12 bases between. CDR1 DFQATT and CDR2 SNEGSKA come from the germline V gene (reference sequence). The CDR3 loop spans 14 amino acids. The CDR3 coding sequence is TGCAGTGCTAGTGGTGGCTTGGGGAACACTGAAGCTTTCTTT. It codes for CSASGGLGNTEAFF.

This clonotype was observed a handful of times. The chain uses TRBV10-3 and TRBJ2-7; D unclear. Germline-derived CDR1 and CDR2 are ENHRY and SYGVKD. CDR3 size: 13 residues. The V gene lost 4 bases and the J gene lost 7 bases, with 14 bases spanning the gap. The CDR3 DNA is TGTGCCATCAGTGCGATCGAAGGCTGGGAGCAGTACTTC. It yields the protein CAISAIEGWEQYF.

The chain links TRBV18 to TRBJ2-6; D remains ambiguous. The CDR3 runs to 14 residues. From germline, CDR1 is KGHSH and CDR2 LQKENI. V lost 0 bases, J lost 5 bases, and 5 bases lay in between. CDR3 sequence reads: CASSPPVRANVLTF. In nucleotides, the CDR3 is TGTGCCAGCTCACCACCGGTAAGGGCCAACGTCCTGACTTTC.